The 6 T cell receptor beta chains listed next were all sequenced from one sample in a study of T cell responses to AZD1222 COVID-19 vaccine. TCRdb's table, derived via immunoSEQ multiplex PCR, lists solely in-frame clones and lacks some. The sample has 110,000 to 150,000 clones, around 94% seen once. The specimen was peripheral blood, collected after recovery from COVID-19. Receptors originate from an adult who had recovered from COVID-19.

This chain connects TRBV30 to TRBJ2-1; a possible D gene is TRBD2 (6 bases). Trimming stripped 1 base from V and 4 bases from J, with 14 bases between. This CDR3 spans 15 amino acids. Germline loops: CDR1 GTSNPN, CDR2 SVGIG (reference sequence). The CDR3 DNA reads TGTGCCTGGAGTGCTGGCGGGATAAAATACAATGAGCAGTTCTTC. It translates to CAWSAGGIKYNEQFF.

The chain has TRBV10-2 and TRBJ2-3; TRBD2 agrees at 10 bases. The CDR3 consists of 18 residues. V shed 0 bases, J shed 5 bases, and the junction held 11 bases outside the gene matches. The germline V gene encodes CDR1 WSHSY and CDR2 SAAADI. CDR3 DNA sequence: TGCGCCAGCAGTGAGTCGACTCCGGCTAGCGGGAGTCGAGATACGCAGTATTTT. Its protein is CASSESTPASGSRDTQYF.

This sequence joins TRBV11-2 and TRBJ2-2, with 16 bases matching TRBD2. Germline CDR1 and CDR2: SGHAT and FQNNGV. This CDR3 contains 14 residues. V gave up 11 bases and J gave up 4 bases; unmatched junction bases: 1. This CDR3 is CAGTSGRATGELFF. The CDR3 nucleotides read TGTGCCGGGACTAGCGGGAGGGCCACCGGGGAGCTGTTTTTT.

This sequence joins TRBV6-5 and TRBJ2-1; D gene unclear. Trimming stripped 7 bases from V and 4 bases from J, with 11 bases between. Germline CDR1 reads MNHEY; CDR2 reads SVGAGI. This CDR3 has 13 amino acids. CDR3 amino acids: CASKDLTYNEQFF. In nucleotides, the CDR3 is TGTGCCAGCAAGGATCTAACGTACAATGAGCAGTTCTTC.

V usage is TRBV5-1 and J usage is TRBJ2-3; 7 bases are a match to TRBD2. J was trimmed by 5 bases and V by 0 bases; bases with no gene match: 9. Germline V gene data show CDR1 as SGHRS and CDR2 as YFSETQ. CDR3 length equals 16 residues. DNA of the CDR3: TGCGCCAGCAGCTTGGAATTGTCGGGAGGTGAAGATACGCAGTATTTT. This sequence encodes CASSLELSGGEDTQYF.

The chain couples TRBV7-9 to TRBJ2-7; TRBD1 matches at 9 bases. The junction had 7 bases not matched to a gene; V was cut back by 8 bases and J by 5 bases. This CDR3 region has 13 residues. Germline V gene sequence: CDR1 SEHNR, CDR2 FQNEAQ (reference sequence). CDR3 loop: CASVRTGGDEQYF. CDR3 DNA: TGTGCCAGCGTCCGCACAGGGGGCGACGAGCAGTACTTC.